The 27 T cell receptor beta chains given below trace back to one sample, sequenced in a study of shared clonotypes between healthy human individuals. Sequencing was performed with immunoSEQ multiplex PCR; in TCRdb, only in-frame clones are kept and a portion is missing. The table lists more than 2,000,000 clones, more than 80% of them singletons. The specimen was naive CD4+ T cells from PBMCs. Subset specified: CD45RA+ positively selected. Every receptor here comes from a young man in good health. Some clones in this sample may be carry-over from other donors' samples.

This CDR3 reads CASSGSRLGSSEQFF. Here the CDR3 DNA reads TGTGCCAGTAGCGGGAGTCGGTTGGGCAGTAGTGAGCAGTTCTTC. V and J are TRBV7-7 and TRBJ2-1; 9 bases fit TRBD2. The trim removed 9 bases at V and 9 bases at J, leaving 15 bases unmatched. Germline V gene lookup returns CDR1 SSHAT and CDR2 FNYEAQ (reference sequence). The CDR3 spans 15 residues. Full variable domain (missing parts from reference TRBV7-7 and TRBJ2-1): GAGVSQSPRYKVTKRGQDVTLRCDPISSHATLYWYQQALGQGPEFLTYFNYEAQPDKSGLPSDRFSAERPEGSISTLTIQRTEQRDSAMYRCASSGSRLGSSEQFFGPGTRLTVL.

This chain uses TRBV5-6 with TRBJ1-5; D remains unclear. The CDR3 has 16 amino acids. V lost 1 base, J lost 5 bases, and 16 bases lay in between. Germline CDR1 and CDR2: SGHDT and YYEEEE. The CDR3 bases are TGTGCCAGCAGCTTGTACGGGGAGGGTGGATATCAGCCCCAGCATTTT. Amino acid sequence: CASSLYGEGGYQPQHF.

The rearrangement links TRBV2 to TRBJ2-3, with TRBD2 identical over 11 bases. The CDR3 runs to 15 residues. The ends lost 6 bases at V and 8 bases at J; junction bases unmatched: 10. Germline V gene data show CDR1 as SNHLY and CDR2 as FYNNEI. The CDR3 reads CASRRGLADVFTQYF. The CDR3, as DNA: TGTGCCAGCAGGAGGGGACTAGCGGACGTCTTTACGCAGTATTTT.

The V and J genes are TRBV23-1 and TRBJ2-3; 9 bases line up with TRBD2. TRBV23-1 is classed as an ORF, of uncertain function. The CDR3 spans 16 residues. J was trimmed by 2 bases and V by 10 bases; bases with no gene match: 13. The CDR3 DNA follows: TGCGCCACCCGGTTGGGGCTAGCGGGATTCACAGATACGCAGTATTTT. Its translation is CATRLGLAGFTDTQYF.

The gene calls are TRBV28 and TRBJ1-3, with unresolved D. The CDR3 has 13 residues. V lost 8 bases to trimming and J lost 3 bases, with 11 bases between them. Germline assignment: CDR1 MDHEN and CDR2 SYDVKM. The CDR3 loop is CASGEVFGNTIYF. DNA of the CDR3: TGTGCCAGCGGGGAGGTCTTTGGAAACACCATATATTTT.

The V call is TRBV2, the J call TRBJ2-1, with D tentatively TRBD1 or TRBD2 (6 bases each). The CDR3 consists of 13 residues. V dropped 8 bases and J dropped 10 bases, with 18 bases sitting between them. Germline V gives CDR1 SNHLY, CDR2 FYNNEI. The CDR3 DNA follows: TGTGCCAGCGTATTCCGGGGGCCCGAGGAGCAGTTCTTC. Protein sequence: CASVFRGPEEQFF.

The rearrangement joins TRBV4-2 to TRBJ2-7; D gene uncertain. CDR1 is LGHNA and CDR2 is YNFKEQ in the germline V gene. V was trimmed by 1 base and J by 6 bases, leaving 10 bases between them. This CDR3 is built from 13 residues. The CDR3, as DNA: TGTGCCAGCAGCCAAGTTCGCCCTAGCGAGCAGTACTTC. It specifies CASSQVRPSEQYF.

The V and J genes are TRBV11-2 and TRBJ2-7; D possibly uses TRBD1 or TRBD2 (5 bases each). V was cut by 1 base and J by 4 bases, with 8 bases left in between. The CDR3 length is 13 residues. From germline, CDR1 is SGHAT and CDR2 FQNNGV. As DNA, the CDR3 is TGTGCCAGCAGCTTAGCCAGGGAGTACGAGCAGTACTTC. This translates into CASSLAREYEQYF.

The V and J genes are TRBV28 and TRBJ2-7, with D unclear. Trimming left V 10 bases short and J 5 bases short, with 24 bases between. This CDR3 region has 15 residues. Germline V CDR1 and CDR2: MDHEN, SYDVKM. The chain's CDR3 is CATRPSFLGHHEQYF. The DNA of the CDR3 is TGTGCCACCCGACCGTCGTTTCTGGGTCATCACGAGCAGTACTTC.

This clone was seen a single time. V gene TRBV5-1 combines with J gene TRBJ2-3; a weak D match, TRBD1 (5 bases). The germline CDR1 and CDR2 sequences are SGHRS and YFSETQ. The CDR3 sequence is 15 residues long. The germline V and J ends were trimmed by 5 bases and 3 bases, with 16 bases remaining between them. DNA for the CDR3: TGCGCCAGCAGTCCCCTTACCAGGGCGACAGATACGCAGTATTTT. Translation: CASSPLTRATDTQYF.

The CDR3: CASRQAQNTEAFF. CDR3 nucleotide sequence: TGTGCCAGCAGACAGGCCCAGAACACTGAAGCTTTCTTT. This chain links TRBV18 with TRBJ1-1; D might be TRBD1 (6 bases). V was cut by 8 bases and J by 1 base, with 11 bases left in between. The germline V gene encodes CDR1 KGHSH and CDR2 LQKENI. There are 13 residues in the CDR3.

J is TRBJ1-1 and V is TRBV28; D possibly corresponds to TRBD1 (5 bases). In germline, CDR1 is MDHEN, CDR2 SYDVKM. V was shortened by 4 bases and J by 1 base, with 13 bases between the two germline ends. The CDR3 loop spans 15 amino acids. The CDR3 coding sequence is TGTGCCAGCAGTTGGGGCGGGGCACAGAACACTGAAGCTTTCTTT. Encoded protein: CASSWGGAQNTEAFF.

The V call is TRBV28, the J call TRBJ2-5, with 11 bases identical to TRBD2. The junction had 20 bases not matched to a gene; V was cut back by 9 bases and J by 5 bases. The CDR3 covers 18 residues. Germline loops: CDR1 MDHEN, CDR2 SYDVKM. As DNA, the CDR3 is TGTGCCAGGCGTATGGAGGGACTAGCGGAGCGGGGGGTGGAGACCCAGTACTTC. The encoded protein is CARRMEGLAERGVETQYF.

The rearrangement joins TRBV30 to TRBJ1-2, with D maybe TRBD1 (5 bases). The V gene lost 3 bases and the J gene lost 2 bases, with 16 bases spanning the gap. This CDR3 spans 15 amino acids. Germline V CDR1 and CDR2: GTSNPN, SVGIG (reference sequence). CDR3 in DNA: TGTGCCTGGAGCCTGGACACTCTAGGGAACTATGGCTACACCTTC. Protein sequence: CAWSLDTLGNYGYTF.

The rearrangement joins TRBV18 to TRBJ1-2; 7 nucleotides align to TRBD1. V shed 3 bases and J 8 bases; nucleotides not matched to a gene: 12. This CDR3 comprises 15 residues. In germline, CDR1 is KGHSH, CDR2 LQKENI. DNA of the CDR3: TGTGCCAGCTCACCCGACAGGGCCCCGGCCTTCGGCTACACCTTC. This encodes CASSPDRAPAFGYTF.

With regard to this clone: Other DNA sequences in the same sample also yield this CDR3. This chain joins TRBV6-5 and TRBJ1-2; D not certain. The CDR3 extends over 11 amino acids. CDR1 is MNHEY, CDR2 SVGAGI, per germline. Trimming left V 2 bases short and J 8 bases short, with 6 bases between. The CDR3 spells CASSYGQGYTF. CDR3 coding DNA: TGTGCCAGCAGTTACGGGCAGGGCTACACCTTC.

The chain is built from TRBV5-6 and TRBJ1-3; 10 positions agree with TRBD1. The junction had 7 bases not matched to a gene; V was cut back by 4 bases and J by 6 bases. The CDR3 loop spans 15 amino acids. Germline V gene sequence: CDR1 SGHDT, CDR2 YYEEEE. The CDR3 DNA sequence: TGTGCCAGCAGCGTAGCCGGGACAGGGGCAAACACCATATATTTT. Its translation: CASSVAGTGANTIYF.

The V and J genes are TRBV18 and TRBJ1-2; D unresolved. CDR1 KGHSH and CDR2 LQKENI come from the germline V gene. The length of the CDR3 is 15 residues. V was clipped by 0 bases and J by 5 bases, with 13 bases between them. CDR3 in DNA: TGTGCCAGCTCACCACCGGTACTGGCAGCTTATGGCTACACCTTC. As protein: CASSPPVLAAYGYTF.

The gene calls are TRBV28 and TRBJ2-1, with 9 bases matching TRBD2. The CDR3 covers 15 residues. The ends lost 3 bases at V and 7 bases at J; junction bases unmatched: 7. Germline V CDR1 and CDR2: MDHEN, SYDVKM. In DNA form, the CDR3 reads TGTGCCAGCAGTTTTGGCGGGAGGGCCATAAATGAGCAGTTCTTC. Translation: CASSFGGRAINEQFF.

CDR3 bases: TGTGCCAGCAGCTTAGTCGGCCTAGCGGGAGTGGATGAGCAGTTCTTC. Translating it yields CASSLVGLAGVDEQFF. The chain uses TRBV11-2 and TRBJ2-1; 10 bases line up with TRBD2. The CDR3 sequence is 16 residues long. Per the germline V gene, CDR1 is SGHAT and CDR2 is FQNNGV. V trimming: 1 base; J trimming: 8 bases; junction bases outside the gene matches: 8.

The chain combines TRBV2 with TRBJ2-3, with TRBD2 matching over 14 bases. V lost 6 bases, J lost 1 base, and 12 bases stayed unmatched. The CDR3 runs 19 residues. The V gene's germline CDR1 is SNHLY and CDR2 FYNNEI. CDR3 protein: CASREGLAGAVGGTDTQYF. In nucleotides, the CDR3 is TGTGCCAGCAGGGAGGGACTAGCGGGAGCTGTGGGCGGCACAGATACGCAGTATTTT.

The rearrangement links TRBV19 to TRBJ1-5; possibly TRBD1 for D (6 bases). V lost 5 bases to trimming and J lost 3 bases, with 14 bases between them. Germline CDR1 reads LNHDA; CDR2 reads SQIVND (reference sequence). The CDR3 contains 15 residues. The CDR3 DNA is TGTGCCAGTAGTCCCCCCCGGACAGACAATCAGCCCCAGCATTTT. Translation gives CASSPPRTDNQPQHF.

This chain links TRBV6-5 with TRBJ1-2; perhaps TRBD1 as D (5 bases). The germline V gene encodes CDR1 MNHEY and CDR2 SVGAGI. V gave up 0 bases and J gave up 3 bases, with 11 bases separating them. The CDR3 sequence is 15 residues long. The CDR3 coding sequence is TGTGCCAGCAGTTACTCGCGTGGGGCAGACTATGGCTACACCTTC. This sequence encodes CASSYSRGADYGYTF.

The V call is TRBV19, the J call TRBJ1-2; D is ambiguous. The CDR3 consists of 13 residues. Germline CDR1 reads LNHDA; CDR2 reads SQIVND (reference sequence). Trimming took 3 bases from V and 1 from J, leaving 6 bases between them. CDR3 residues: CASSIVSNYGYTF. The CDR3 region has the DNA TGTGCCAGTAGTATTGTGAGTAACTATGGCTACACCTTC.

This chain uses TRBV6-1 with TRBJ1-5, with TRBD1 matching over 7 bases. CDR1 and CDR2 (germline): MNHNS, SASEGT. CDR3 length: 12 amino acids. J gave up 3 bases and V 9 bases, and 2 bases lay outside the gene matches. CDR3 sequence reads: CARDRANQPQHF. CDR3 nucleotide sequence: TGTGCCAGAGACAGGGCCAATCAGCCCCAGCATTTT.

CDR3 sequence reads: CASGPGQGREETQYF. For the CDR3, the DNA is TGTGCCAGCGGGCCGGGACAGGGTCGTGAAGAGACCCAGTACTTC. The chain carries TRBV27 and TRBJ2-5, with TRBD1 identical over 9 bases. The junction had 10 bases not matched to a gene; V was cut back by 8 bases and J by 3 bases. This CDR3 has 15 residues. The germline V gene has CDR1 MNHEY and CDR2 SMNVEV (reference sequence).

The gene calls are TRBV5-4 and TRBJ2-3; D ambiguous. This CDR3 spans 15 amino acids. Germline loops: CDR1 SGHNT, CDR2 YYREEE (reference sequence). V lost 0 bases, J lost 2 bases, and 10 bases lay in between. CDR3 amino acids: CASSLGGGATDTQYF. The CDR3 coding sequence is TGTGCCAGCAGCTTGGGTGGCGGAGCCACAGATACGCAGTATTTT.